A selection of T cell receptor beta chains follows, all from one sample in a study of lymphopenia after photon versus proton radiotherapy. Here immunoSEQ multiplex PCR was the method, and the copy in TCRdb shows in-frame clones only, minus some. Here the sample spans 70,000 or so clones, approximately 91% being singletons. Sample: peripheral blood, taken from a patient treated with photon-based radiotherapy. These receptors were taken from a woman aged 70-85 years with pancreatic cancer. CDR3s include the opening cysteine and the closing phenylalanine or tryptophan. Each record gives: clone size, J gene, V gene, D gene, CDR3 protein, CDR3 DNA. A D gene is named only where the DNA matches it firmly. The size field is filled for only some rows; it gives once, few, many or a size class.

>NA|TRBJ2-7|TRBV4-3|NA
CASSQDPTVPYEQYF
TGCGCCAGCAGCCAAGATCCCACCGTCCCCTACGAGCAGTACTTC
>NA|TRBJ2-7|TRBV20-1|NA
CSASLGYEQYF
TGCAGTGCTAGTTTAGGTTACGAGCAGTACTTC
>NA|TRBJ2-1|TRBV6-5|NA
CASSYSRGNNEQFF
TGTGCCAGCAGTTACTCGAGAGGGAACAATGAGCAGTTCTTC
>NA|TRBJ1-5|TRBV18|NA
CASSREARRGTLSNQPQHF
TGTGCCAGCTCACGCGAGGCGAGGAGGGGAACGCTTAGCAATCAGCCCCAGCATTTT
>NA|TRBJ1-5|TRBV28|TRBD1
CASRPYGTGGDQPQHF
TGTGCCAGCAGACCATACGGGACAGGCGGGGATCAGCCCCAGCATTTT
>once|TRBJ2-7|TRBV6-5|TRBD2
CASSREGPYEQYF
TGTGCCAGTTCTCGGGAGGGCCCCTACGAGCAGTACTTC
>NA|TRBJ2-3|TRBV28|NA
CASKALGATDTQYF
TGTGCCAGCAAGGCACTGGGGGCAACCGATACGCAGTATTTT
>NA|TRBJ1-5|TRBV7-2|TRBD1
CASSPRQGAQPQHF
TGTGCCAGCAGCCCGCGACAGGGTGCTCAGCCCCAGCATTTT
>once|TRBJ1-1|TRBV4-2|NA
CASSQDRFMNTEAFF
TGTGCCAGCAGCCAAGACAGGTTTATGAACACTGAAGCTTTCTTT
>NA|TRBJ2-5|TRBV7-2|TRBD1
CASSSGGVGETQYF
TGTGCCAGCAGCTCAGGGGGTGTCGGAGAGACCCAGTACTTC
>few|TRBJ1-2|TRBV27|NA
CASTPSVGVSGYTF
TGTGCCAGCACCCCCTCCGTGGGAGTAAGCGGCTACACCTTC
>NA|TRBJ2-5|TRBV5-6|TRBD1
CASQLRGGGQGYQETQYF
TGTGCCTCCCAACTCCGGGGCGGCGGACAGGGGTACCAAGAGACCCAGTACTTC
>NA|TRBJ2-7|TRBV27|TRBD1
CASSLFGGTGAGEQYF
TGTGCCAGCAGTTTGTTTGGCGGGACAGGGGCTGGCGAGCAGTACTTC
>NA|TRBJ2-3|TRBV28|TRBD1
CASSFQSGGRGDTQYF
TGTGCCAGCAGTTTTCAGTCAGGGGGCAGGGGGGATACGCAGTATTTT